Below, one TCR beta chain is given with its context. The data derive from a study of blood T cell repertoires in COVID-19. Study in general: Specimens from acute and convalescent COVID-19 originated in the United States, Italy and Spain.

The CDR3 is 12 residues long. Trimming stripped 4 bases from V and 9 bases from J, with 12 bases between. Per the germline V gene, CDR1 is SEHNR and CDR2 is FQNEAQ (reference sequence). Original data processing: Estimation of nucleated cell counts relied on the amplification of reference gene primers. Here immunoSEQ multiplex PCR was the method, and the copy in TCRdb shows in-frame clones only, minus some. V, J and clone size reflect that table, while D and trimming were determined from the DNA. The sample has more than 80,000 clones; roughly 87% are singletons. Seattle's enrolled individuals joined amid active infection and were then monitored longitudinally.

The source is a woman aged 55-70 years with COVID-19, enrolled during active disease. Sequencing was carried out using peripheral blood. This chain joins TRBV7-9 and TRBJ1-2; unclear D gene. Here the CDR3 reads CASSSRELRYTF. CDR3 DNA: TGTGCCAGCAGCTCCCGAGAATTGCGCTACACCTTC. Full variable domain (missing parts from reference TRBV7-9 and TRBJ1-2): DTGVSQNPRHKITKRGQNVTFRCDPISEHNRLYWYRQTLGQGPEFLTYFQNEAQLEKSRLLSDRFSAERPKGSFSTLEIQRTEQGDSAMYLCASSSRELRYTFGSGTRLTVV.